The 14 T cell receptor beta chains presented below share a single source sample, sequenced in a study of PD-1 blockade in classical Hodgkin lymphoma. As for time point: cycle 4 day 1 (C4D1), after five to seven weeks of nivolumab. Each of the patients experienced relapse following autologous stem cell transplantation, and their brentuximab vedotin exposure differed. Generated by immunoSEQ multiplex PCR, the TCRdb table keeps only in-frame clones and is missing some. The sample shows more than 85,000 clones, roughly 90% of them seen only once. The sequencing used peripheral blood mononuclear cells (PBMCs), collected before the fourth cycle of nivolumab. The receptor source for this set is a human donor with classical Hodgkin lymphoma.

CDR3 protein: CASSDRKTEAFF. CDR3 bases: TGTGCCAGCAGTGACAGGAAGACTGAAGCTTTCTTT. V gene TRBV2 combines with J gene TRBJ1-1; D not resolved. Trimming stripped 3 bases from V and 5 bases from J, with 7 bases between. The germline CDR1 and CDR2 sequences are SNHLY and FYNNEI. This CDR3 comprises 12 residues.

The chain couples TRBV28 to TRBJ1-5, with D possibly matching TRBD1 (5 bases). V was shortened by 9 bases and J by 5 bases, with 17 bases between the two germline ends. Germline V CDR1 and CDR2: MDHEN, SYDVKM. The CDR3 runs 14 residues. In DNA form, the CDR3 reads TGTGCCAGTAAACCACAGGACCCGGATCAGCCCCAGCATTTT. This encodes CASKPQDPDQPQHF. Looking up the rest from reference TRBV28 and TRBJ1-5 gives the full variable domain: DVKVTQSSRYLVKRTGEKVFLECVQDMDHENMFWYRQDPGLGLRLIYFSYDVKMKEKGDIPEGYSVSREKKERFSLILESASTNQTSMYLCASKPQDPDQPQHFGDGTRLSIL.

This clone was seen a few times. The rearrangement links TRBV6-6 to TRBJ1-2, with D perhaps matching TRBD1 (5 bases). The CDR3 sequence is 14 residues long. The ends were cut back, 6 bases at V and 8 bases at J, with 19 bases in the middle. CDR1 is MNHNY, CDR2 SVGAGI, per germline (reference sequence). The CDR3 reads CASRLGAGKGGYTF. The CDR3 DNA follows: TGTGCCAGCAGACTTGGGGCAGGGAAAGGAGGCTACACCTTC.

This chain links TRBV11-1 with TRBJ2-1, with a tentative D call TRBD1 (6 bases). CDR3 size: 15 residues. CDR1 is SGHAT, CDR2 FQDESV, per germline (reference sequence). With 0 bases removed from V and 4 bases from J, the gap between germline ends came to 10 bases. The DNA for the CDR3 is TGTGCCAGCAGCTTAGCGGGACAAGTATACAATGAGCAGTTCTTC. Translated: CASSLAGQVYNEQFF.

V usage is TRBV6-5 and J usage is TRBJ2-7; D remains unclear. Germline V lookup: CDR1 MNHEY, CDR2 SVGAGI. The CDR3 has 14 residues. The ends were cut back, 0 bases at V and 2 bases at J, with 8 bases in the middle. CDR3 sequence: CASSYSLSTYEQYF. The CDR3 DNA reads TGTGCCAGCAGTTACTCGTTGTCAACCTACGAGCAGTACTTC.

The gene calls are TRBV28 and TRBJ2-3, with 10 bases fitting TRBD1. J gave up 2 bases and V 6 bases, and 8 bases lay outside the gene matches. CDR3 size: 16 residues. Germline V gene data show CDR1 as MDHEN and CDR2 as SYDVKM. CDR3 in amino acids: CASSRPTGGVTDTQYF. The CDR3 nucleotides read TGTGCCAGCAGCCGTCCGACAGGGGGCGTCACAGATACGCAGTATTTT.

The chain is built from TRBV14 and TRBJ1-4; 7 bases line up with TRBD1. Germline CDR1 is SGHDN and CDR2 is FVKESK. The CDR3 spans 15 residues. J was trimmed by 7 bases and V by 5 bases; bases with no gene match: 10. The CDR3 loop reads CASSAGGGAVEKLFF. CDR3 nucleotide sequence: TGTGCCAGCAGCGCAGGAGGGGGCGCCGTTGAAAAACTGTTTTTT.

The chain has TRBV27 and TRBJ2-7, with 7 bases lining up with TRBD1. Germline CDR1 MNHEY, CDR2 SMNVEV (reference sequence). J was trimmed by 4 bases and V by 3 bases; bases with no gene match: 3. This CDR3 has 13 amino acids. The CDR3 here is CASSLGTDYEQYF. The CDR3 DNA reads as TGTGCCAGCAGTTTGGGGACAGATTACGAGCAGTACTTC.

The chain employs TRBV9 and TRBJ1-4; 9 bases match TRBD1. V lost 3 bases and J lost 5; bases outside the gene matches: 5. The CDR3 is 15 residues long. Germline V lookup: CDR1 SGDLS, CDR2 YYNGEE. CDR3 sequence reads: CASSGTGASNEKLFF. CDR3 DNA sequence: TGTGCCAGCAGCGGGACAGGGGCTTCGAATGAAAAACTGTTTTTT.

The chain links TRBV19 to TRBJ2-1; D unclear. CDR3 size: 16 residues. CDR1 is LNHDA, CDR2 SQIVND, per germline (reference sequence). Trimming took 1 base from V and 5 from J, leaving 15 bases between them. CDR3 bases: TGTGCCAGTAGTATAGGAGGCGGAAGAAGTCACAATGAGCAGTTCTTC. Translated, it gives CASSIGGGRSHNEQFF.

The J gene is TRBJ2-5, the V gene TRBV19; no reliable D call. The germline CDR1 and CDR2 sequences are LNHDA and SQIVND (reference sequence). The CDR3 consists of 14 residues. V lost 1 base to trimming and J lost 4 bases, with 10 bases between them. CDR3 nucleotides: TGTGCCAGTAGTATAGCGGGTAACCGAGAGACCCAGTACTTC. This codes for CASSIAGNRETQYF.

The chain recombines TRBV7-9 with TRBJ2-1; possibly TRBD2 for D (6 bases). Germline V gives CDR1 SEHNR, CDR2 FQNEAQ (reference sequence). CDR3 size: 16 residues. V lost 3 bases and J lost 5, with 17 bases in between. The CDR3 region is CASSFLGTATNNEQFF. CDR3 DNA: TGTGCCAGCAGCTTTTTAGGGACTGCGACTAACAATGAGCAGTTCTTC.

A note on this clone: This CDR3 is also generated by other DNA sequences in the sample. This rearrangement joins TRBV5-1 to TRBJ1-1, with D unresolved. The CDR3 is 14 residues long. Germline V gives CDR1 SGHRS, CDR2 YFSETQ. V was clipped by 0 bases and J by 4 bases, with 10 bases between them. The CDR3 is CASSLASGGTEAFF. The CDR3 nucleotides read TGCGCCAGCAGCTTGGCCTCGGGCGGCACTGAAGCTTTCTTT.

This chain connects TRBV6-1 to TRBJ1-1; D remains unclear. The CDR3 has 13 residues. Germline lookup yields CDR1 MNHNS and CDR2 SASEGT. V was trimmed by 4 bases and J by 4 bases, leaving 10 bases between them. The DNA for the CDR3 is TGTGCCAGCAGTGTAGGAGTGGGCACTGAAGCTTTCTTT. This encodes CASSVGVGTEAFF.